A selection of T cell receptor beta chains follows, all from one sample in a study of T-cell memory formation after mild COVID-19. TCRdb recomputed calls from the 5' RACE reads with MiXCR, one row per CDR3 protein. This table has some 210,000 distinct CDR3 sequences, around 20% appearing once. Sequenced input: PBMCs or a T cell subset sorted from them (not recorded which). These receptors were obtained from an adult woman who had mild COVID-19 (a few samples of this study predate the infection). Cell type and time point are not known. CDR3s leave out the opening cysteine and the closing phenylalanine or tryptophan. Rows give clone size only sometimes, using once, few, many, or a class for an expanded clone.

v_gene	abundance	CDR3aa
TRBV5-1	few	ASRGPLGDTQY
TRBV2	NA	ASSGSSWGVHTEAF
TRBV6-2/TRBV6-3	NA	ASSYAGGNQPQH
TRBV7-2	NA	ASSFTAYRAATGQGYNEQF
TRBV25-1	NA	ASSGLDRPPSVGANVLT
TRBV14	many	ASSQMDGDGYT
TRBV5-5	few	ASSLYGAVSNQPQH
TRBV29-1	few	SVAGTSTSYNEQF
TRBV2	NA	ASSERQGANEQY
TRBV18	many	ASSPSPGSSYEQY
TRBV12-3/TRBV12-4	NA	ASSASGTGYEQY
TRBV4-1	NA	ASSQRTGVVNEKLF
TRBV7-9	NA	ASSLGFVNTEAF
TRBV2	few	ASRRSSSYNEQF
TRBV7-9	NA	ASSPSPEPSVQF
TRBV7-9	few	ASSPRAAQETQY
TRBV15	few	ATSSTGMGGTNEKLF
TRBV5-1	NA	ASSSGGSLSYNEQF
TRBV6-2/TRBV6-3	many	ASTRTSGSYEQY
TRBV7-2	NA	ASSLAGHLKGASNSPLH
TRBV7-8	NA	ASSLTHRDRASYEQF
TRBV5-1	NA	ASSRIGGDNSPLH
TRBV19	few	ASSSAGAYYGYT
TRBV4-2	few	ASSQAQGGADTQY
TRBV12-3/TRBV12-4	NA	ASSRGHLNTEAF
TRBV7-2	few	ASSLEGLETYEQY
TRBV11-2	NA	ASSLEGASNYGYT
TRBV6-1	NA	ASNGAGGYEQY
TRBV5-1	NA	ASSWGDRDVSEQY
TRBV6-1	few	ASSETLAGGETQY
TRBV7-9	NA	ASSQAGTGGDNEQF
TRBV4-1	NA	ASSHRPGVDQPQH
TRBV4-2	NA	ASSQPPGQGDTEAF